These 26 T cell receptor beta chains share one sample of origin, sequenced in a study of neurological immune-mediated disorders (dated 2019 in TCRdb). Libraries were prepared through 5' RACE. Sequencing was carried out with an Illumina HiSeq 2500. Starting from the raw public reads, TCRdb applied fastp trimming at Q25, assembled clones with MiXCR and retained in-frame beta chains. A single entry per CDR3 protein holds the most common genes and DNA from its merged rows. The sample table contains about 50,000 distinct CDR3 sequences; only one count was recorded for 3% to 3.5% of them. About 5.5% of the sample is taken by the ten largest. Sequencing used PBMCs. The receptors stem from a man aged 40-50 years with multiple sclerosis.

This clonotype was seen at least ten times. This sequence joins TRBV7-2 and TRBJ2-3, with TRBD2 as a possible D gene (6 bases). CDR3 length: 15 residues. V lost 2 bases to trimming and J lost 1 base, with 10 bases between them. CDR1 and CDR2 (germline): SGHTA, FQGNSA. CDR3 nucleotides: TGTGCCAGCAGCTTATTGCCGGGGGGCACAGATACGCAGTATTTT. It encodes CASSLLPGGTDTQYF.

This clonotype was recorded at least ten times. The rearrangement joins TRBV27 to TRBJ2-2; 7 bases agree with TRBD1. Germline V gene data show CDR1 as MNHEY and CDR2 as SMNVEV (reference sequence). This CDR3 is built from 16 residues. Germline trimming cut 3 bases from V and 1 base from J; bases unmatched to any gene: 5. The CDR3 is CASSFTGQVNTGELFF. The DNA of the CDR3 is TGTGCCAGCAGTTTTACAGGACAGGTGAACACCGGGGAGCTGTTTTTT.

This clonotype showed up many times. V usage is TRBV7-8 and J usage is TRBJ1-6, with D possibly TRBD1 on 5 matching bases. The CDR3 consists of 11 residues. V gave up 3 bases and J gave up 11 bases, with 5 bases separating them. CDR1 is SGHVS, CDR2 FQNEAQ, per germline. CDR3 residues: CASSLGAPLHF. The CDR3 region has the DNA TGTGCCAGCAGCTTGGGGGCACCCCTCCACTTT.

This clonotype was found many times. This chain uses TRBV6-5 with TRBJ1-6; D unclear. The germline gives CDR1 MNHEY, CDR2 SVGAGI. The CDR3 is made up of 13 amino acids. V lost 2 bases and J 5 bases, leaving 4 bases between the germline ends. CDR3 sequence: CASSYRDNSPLHF. Written as DNA, the CDR3 is TGTGCCAGCAGTTACAGGGATAATTCACCCCTCCACTTT.

This clonotype was counted many times. Germline is not matched at one junction end, which may reflect a read error. The V and J genes are TRBV7-7 and TRBJ2-2, with TRBD1 matching over 9 bases. The CDR3 runs 15 residues. CDR1 and CDR2 from the germline V gene are SSHAT and FNYEAQ (reference sequence). DNA of the CDR3: TGTGCTAGCAGCCCTCAACAGGGGGCCACCGGGGAGCTGTTTTTT. The encoded protein is CASSPQQGATGELFF.

As to this clonotype: With a much larger clone just one base away, this may be a read error. V is TRBV18 and J is TRBJ2-5; D is unclear. Germline V gene lookup returns CDR1 KGHSH and CDR2 LQKENI. The CDR3 is 11 amino acids. This CDR3 is CANSPLETQYF. The CDR3, as DNA: TGTGCCAACTCACCACTGGAGACCCAGTACTTC.

This clonotype was detected ten times or more. This rearrangement joins TRBV6-6 to TRBJ1-3; D call uncertain. The CDR3 extends over 14 amino acids. V lost 6 bases and J 0 bases, leaving 9 bases between the germline ends. Germline V gene sequence: CDR1 MNHNY, CDR2 SVGAGI (reference sequence). The CDR3 loop is CASRSESSGNTIYF. CDR3 nucleotide sequence: TGTGCCAGCAGATCCGAAAGCTCTGGAAACACCATATATTTT.

This clonotype was found many times. This chain connects TRBV9 to TRBJ2-3, with 10 nucleotides matching TRBD1. Germline CDR1 reads SGDLS; CDR2 reads YYNGEE. With V trimmed by 0 bases and J by 4 bases, 5 bases remained unmatched. This CDR3 comprises 16 residues. The CDR3 DNA sequence: TGTGCCAGCAGCGTAGCCGGGGGGACAGGGGCAGATACGCAGTATTTT. Translating it yields CASSVAGGTGADTQYF.

There are many counts of this clonotype. CDR3 region: CSASRRTDTQYF. The CDR3 bases are TGCAGTGCTAGTCGCCGCACAGATACGCAGTATTTT. The chain employs TRBV20-1 and TRBJ2-3, with D uncertain. V was trimmed by 3 bases and J by 1 base, leaving 5 bases between them. Germline assignment: CDR1 DFQATT and CDR2 SNEGSKA (reference sequence). The length of the CDR3 is 12 residues.

Many counts were recorded for this clonotype. The chain couples TRBV6-5 to TRBJ1-2; TRBD1 matches 9 bases. The CDR3 spans 16 residues. Per the germline V gene, CDR1 is MNHEY and CDR2 is SVGAGI. J was trimmed by 3 bases and V by 5 bases; bases with no gene match: 10. CDR3 residues: CASSTGTGRVHYGYTF. CDR3 coding DNA: TGTGCCAGCAGTACCGGGACAGGGAGGGTTCACTATGGCTACACCTTC.

This clonotype was detected many times. V gene TRBV6-6 combines with J gene TRBJ1-1, with a tentative D call TRBD1 (5 bases). Trimming removed 6 bases from V and 4 bases from J, with 9 bases in between. The CDR3 loop spans 12 amino acids. Germline V gene sequence: CDR1 MNHNY, CDR2 SVGAGI (reference sequence). The CDR3 region has the DNA TGTGCCAGCAGGGGGGGGGGCACTGAAGCTTTCTTT. It is translated as CASRGGGTEAFF.

This clonotype was detected many times. The chain is built from TRBV5-1 and TRBJ2-7, with D maybe TRBD1 (6 bases). V was trimmed by 0 bases and J by 2 bases, leaving 9 bases between them. This CDR3 has 14 amino acids. CDR1 is SGHRS, CDR2 YFSETQ, per germline. Here the CDR3 reads CASSLGTAAYEQYF. The DNA for the CDR3 is TGCGCCAGCAGCTTGGGGACAGCAGCCTACGAGCAGTACTTC.

This clonotype showed up many times. V gene TRBV24-1 combines with J gene TRBJ1-2, with D perhaps TRBD1 (6 bases). Germline CDR1 and CDR2: KGHDR and SFDVKD. V lost 4 bases and J lost 8, with 10 bases in between. This CDR3 comprises 12 residues. Here the CDR3 reads CATSEGARGYTF. CDR3 DNA: TGTGCCACCAGTGAGGGGGCGCGAGGCTACACCTTC.

In this sample, this clonotype turned up many times. The rearrangement joins TRBV7-2 to TRBJ2-6, with 15 bases fitting TRBD2. Trimming removed 2 bases from V and 2 bases from J; junction bases left unmatched: 4. The CDR3 consists of 19 residues. Germline V CDR1 and CDR2: SGHTA, FQGNSA. CDR3 in DNA: TGTGCCAGCAGCTTAAGGACTAGCGGGGGGGCTACTGGGGCCAACGTCCTGACTTTC. Translation: CASSLRTSGGATGANVLTF.

The table lists this clonotype with many counts. The chain uses TRBV7-3 and TRBJ1-1; 7 nucleotides line up with TRBD1. The V gene's germline CDR1 is SGHTA and CDR2 FQGTGA. This CDR3 comprises 15 residues. V shed 1 base, J shed 4 bases, and the junction held 6 bases outside the gene matches. The CDR3 loop is CASSLMGTEGTEAFF. The CDR3 bases are TGTGCCAGCAGCTTAATGGGGACAGAGGGCACTGAAGCTTTCTTT.

This clonotype has at least ten counts. This rearrangement joins TRBV10-3 to TRBJ2-7; 8 nucleotides agree with TRBD1. Germline CDR1 is ENHRY and CDR2 is SYGVKD. The CDR3 length is 14 residues. V lost 6 bases to trimming and J lost 1 base; unmatched junction nucleotides: 5. Written as DNA, the CDR3 is TGTGCCATCAGCGCCCGGGACAGGTCCTACGAGCAGTACTTC. Encoded protein: CAISARDRSYEQYF.

In its sample, this clonotype was seen a few times. A much larger clone differs by one base, so this may be a read error. The genes are TRBV27 and TRBJ2-7; D perhaps matches TRBD1 (5 bases). The CDR3 consists of 14 residues. Between the trimmed V and J ends, which lost 4 bases and 7 bases, there was a span of 17 bases. The germline gives CDR1 MNHEY, CDR2 SMNVEV (reference sequence). For the CDR3, the DNA is TGTGCCAGCAGTTACCTCGTCAGGGTCAAAGAGCAGTACTTC. It encodes CASSYLVRVKEQYF.

V and J are TRBV3-1 and TRBJ2-1; D might be TRBD1 (5 bases). Per the germline V gene, CDR1 is LGHDT and CDR2 is YNNKEL (reference sequence). This CDR3 is built from 15 residues. Trimming pared 4 bases from V and 7 bases from J, leaving 17 bases between. The chain's CDR3 is CASSPDTRSGNEQFF. CDR3 coding DNA: TGTGCCAGCAGCCCGGACACTCGGTCAGGTAATGAGCAGTTCTTC.

The chain joins TRBV6-5 to TRBJ2-7; 12 bases align to TRBD1. Per germline, CDR1 MNHEY and CDR2 SVGAGI. The CDR3 is 17 amino acids. The V and J ends lost 0 bases and 5 bases, in that order; junction bases with no gene match: 8. The CDR3 nucleotides read TGTGCCAGCAGTTACTCCCCTCCCGGGACAGGGGGCCACGAGCAGTACTTC. Encoded protein: CASSYSPPGTGGHEQYF.

The J gene is TRBJ2-3, the V gene TRBV10-1, with D perhaps TRBD1 (5 bases). The V end lost 3 bases, the J end lost 4 bases, and 5 bases lay between the germline ends. The CDR3 totals 12 residues. The V gene's germline CDR1 is WNHNN and CDR2 SYGVQD (reference sequence). The CDR3 protein is CASSEGADTQYF. CDR3 DNA sequence: TGCGCCAGCAGTGAAGGGGCAGATACGCAGTATTTT.

V and J are TRBV11-3 and TRBJ2-2; TRBD1 might be the D (6 bases). Trimming pared 5 bases from V and 5 bases from J, leaving 21 bases between. Germline V gene sequence: CDR1 SGHNT, CDR2 YENEEA. The CDR3 is 17 amino acids. The CDR3 DNA reads TGTGCCAGCAGCAACCTGGTCCGGGACATCAAAACCGGGGAGCTGTTTTTT. Its protein is CASSNLVRDIKTGELFF.

The sample holds many counts of this clonotype. The chain joins TRBV24-1 to TRBJ2-1; a weak D match, TRBD2 (5 bases). The CDR3 contains 14 residues. Germline assignment: CDR1 KGHDR and CDR2 SFDVKD. V lost 6 bases and J lost 0, with 8 bases in between. The CDR3 loop is CATSSTSSYNEQFF. The CDR3 region has the DNA TGTGCCACCAGTTCCACTAGCTCCTACAATGAGCAGTTCTTC.

A word on this clonotype: This may arise from a read error, as a much more abundant clone is one base away. The genes are TRBV28 and TRBJ2-7; 11 bases are a match to TRBD2. CDR1 MDHEN and CDR2 SYDVKM come from the germline V gene. This CDR3 has 12 amino acids. CDR3 sequence: CGVTSGGEEQYF. CDR3 DNA: TGTGGCGTCACTAGCGGGGGAGAAGAGCAGTACTTC.

This clonotype was picked up many times. This chain links TRBV6-5 with TRBJ1-1; 9 bases fit TRBD1. CDR1 MNHEY and CDR2 SVGAGI come from the germline V gene. The V gene end was trimmed by 10 bases and the J gene end by 6 bases; junction bases not matched to a gene: 12. The CDR3 is made up of 14 amino acids. CDR3 bases: TGTGCCACCGGAATAGGGACAGGGTCTCCTGAAGCTTTCTTT. Translated: CATGIGTGSPEAFF.

Many counts were recorded for this clonotype. J is TRBJ2-5 and V is TRBV30, with D perhaps TRBD2 (6 bases). This CDR3 contains 14 residues. The germline gives CDR1 GTSNPN, CDR2 SVGIG (reference sequence). Trimming took 2 bases from V and 1 from J, leaving 11 bases between them. The CDR3 DNA reads as TGTGCCTGGAGTTCCCACGGGAGCCAAGAGACCCAGTACTTC. Its protein product is CAWSSHGSQETQYF.

This clonotype occurred many times. The rearrangement uses TRBV3-1 and TRBJ2-5; TRBD1 might be the D (5 bases). The CDR3 consists of 14 residues. Germline V gene lookup returns CDR1 LGHDT and CDR2 YNNKEL (reference sequence). Between the trimmed V and J ends, which lost 3 bases and 5 bases, there was a span of 13 bases. The CDR3 reads CASSQDTVGETQYF. CDR3 in DNA: TGTGCCAGCAGCCAGGACACGGTCGGGGAGACCCAGTACTTC.